The clone carrying this T cell receptor beta chain turned up a few times. These data belong to a study of beta chain features in type 1 diabetes. Expressed TCRB transcripts were sequenced because the entire RNA isolate underwent reverse transcription. Naive, central memory and regulatory T cell samples averaged roughly 3.5 million immunoSEQ reads each. Sequencing was performed with immunoSEQ multiplex PCR; in TCRdb, only in-frame clones are kept and a portion is missing. The sample yields 200,000 to 250,000 clones, about a tenth seen once. V was clipped by 6 bases and J by 7 bases, with 21 bases between them. CDR3 length: 14 residues. Germline CDR1 GTSNPN, CDR2 SVGIG (reference sequence).

The specimen was central memory CD4+ T cells from blood. This TCR derives from a man aged 18 to 30 in good health. The gene calls are TRBV30 and TRBJ1-1, with D tentatively TRBD1 (6 bases). CDR3 sequence reads: CACPGGQGSGEAFF. CDR3 sequence (DNA): TGTGCCTGCCCCGGGGGGCAGGGCTCGGGTGAAGCTTTCTTT.